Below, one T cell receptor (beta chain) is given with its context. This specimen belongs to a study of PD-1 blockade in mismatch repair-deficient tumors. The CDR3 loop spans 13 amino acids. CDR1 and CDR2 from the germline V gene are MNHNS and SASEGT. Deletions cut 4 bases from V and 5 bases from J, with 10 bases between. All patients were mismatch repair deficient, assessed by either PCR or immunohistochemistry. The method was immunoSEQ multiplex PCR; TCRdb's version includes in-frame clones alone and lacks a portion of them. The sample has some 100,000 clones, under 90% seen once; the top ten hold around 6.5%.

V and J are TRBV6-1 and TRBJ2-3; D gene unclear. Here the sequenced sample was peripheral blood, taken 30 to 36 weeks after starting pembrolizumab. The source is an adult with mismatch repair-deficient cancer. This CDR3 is CASSGTRRDTQYF. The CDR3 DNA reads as TGTGCCAGCAGTGGCACCCGGAGAGATACGCAGTATTTT.